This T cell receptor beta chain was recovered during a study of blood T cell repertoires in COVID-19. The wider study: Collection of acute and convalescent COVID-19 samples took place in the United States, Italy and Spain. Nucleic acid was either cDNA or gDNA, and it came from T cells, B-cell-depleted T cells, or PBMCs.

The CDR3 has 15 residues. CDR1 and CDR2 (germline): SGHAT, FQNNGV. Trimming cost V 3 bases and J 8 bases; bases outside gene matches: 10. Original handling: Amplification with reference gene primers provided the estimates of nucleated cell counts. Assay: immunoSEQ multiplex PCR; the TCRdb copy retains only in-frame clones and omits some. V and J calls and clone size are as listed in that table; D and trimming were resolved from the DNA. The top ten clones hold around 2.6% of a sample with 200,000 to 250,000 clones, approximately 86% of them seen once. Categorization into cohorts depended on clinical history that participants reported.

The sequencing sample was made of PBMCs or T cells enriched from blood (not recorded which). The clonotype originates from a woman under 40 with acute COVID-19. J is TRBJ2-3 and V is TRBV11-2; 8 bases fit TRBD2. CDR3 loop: CASSLGGGLGATQYF. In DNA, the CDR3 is TGTGCCAGCAGCTTGGGCGGGGGGCTCGGTGCTACGCAGTATTTT.